The clone carrying this T cell receptor beta chain was seen a handful of times. No antigen is known for it. This sample is drawn from a study of cytomegalovirus exposure and HLA in healthy donors. Study details: Genotyping of some 400 donors showed that over 80% belonged to the Caucasian-associated ancestry cluster. Findings and limits, study-wide: With further analysis later on, most CMV-associated TCR beta chains appeared HLA-restricted.

The germline gives CDR1 MGHRA, CDR2 YSYEKL. The junction had 8 bases not matched to a gene; V was cut back by 4 bases and J by 3 bases. The CDR3 is made up of 16 amino acids. 13 Jbeta primers and 60 Vbeta primers were used for the PCR. TCRdb's table, derived via immunoSEQ multiplex PCR, lists solely in-frame clones and lacks some. The sample has 120,000 or so clones, approximately 15% seen once. The sample was PBMCs. V is TRBV4-1 and J is TRBJ2-3, with 9 bases identical to TRBD2. The receptor's source is a woman aged 18-29 years in good health and CMV-seronegative. In DNA form, the CDR3 reads TGCGCCAGCAGCCCTCTAGAAAGCGGGGGGACAGATACGCAGTATTTT. It encodes CASSPLESGGTDTQYF.